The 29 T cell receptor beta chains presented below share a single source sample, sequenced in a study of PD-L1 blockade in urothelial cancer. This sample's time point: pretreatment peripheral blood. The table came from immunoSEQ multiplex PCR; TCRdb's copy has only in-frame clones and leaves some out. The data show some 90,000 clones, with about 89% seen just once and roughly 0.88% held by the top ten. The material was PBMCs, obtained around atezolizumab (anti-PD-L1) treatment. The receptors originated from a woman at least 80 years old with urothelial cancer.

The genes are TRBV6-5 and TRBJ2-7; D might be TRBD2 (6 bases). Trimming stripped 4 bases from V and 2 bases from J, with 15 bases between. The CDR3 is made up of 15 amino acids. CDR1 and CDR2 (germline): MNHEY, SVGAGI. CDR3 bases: TGTGCCAGCAGTTCGACCGGGACTGTGACCTACGAGCAGTACTTC. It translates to CASSSTGTVTYEQYF.

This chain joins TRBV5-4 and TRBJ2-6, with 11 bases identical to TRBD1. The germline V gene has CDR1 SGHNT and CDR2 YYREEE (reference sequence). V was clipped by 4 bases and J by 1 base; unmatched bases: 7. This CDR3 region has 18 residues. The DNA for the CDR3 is TGTGCCAGCAGCCGTCGGACAGGGGGCTCATCTGGGGCCAACGTCCTGACTTTC. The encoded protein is CASSRRTGGSSGANVLTF.

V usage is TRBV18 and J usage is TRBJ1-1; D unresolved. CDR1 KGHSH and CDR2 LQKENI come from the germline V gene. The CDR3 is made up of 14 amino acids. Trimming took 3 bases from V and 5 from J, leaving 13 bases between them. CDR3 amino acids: CASSPKGRGTEAFF. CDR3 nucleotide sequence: TGTGCCAGCTCACCCAAAGGTCGAGGGACTGAAGCTTTCTTT. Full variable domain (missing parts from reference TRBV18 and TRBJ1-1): NAGVMQNPRHLVRRRGQEARLRCSPMKGHSHVYWYRQLPEEGLKFMVYLQKENIIDESGMPKERFSAEFPKEGPSILRIQQVVRGDSAAYFCASSPKGRGTEAFFGQGTRLTVV.

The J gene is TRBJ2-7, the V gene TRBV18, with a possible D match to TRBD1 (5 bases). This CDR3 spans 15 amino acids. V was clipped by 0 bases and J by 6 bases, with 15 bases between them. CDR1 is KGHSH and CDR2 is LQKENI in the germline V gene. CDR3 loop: CASSPPAAARAEQYF. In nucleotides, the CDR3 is TGTGCCAGCTCACCACCGGCAGCCGCCAGGGCCGAGCAGTACTTC.

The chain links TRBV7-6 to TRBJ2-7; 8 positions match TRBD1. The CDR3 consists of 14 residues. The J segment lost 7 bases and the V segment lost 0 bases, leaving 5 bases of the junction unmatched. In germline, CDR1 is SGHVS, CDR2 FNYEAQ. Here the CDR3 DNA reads TGTGCCAGCAGCTTAGCGCAGGGGGCCCGTGAGCAGTACTTC. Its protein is CASSLAQGAREQYF.

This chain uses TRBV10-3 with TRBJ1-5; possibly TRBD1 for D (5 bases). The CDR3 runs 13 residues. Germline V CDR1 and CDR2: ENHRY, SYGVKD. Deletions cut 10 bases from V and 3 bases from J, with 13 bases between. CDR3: CATAAGLNQPQHF. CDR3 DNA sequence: TGTGCCACCGCGGCGGGGCTCAATCAGCCCCAGCATTTT.

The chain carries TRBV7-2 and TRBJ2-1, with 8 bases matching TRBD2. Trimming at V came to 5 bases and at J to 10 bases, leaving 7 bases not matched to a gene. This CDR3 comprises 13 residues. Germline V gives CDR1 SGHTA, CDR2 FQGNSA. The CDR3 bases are TGTGCCAGCAGCGAGGGACTAGTGGTCGAGCAGTTCTTC. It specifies CASSEGLVVEQFF.

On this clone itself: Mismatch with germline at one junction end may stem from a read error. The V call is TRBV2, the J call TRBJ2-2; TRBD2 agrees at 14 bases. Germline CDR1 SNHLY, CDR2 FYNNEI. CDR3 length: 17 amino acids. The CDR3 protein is CASRWTSGRPNAGELFF. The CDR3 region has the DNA TGTGCCAGCAGGTGGACTAGCGGGAGGCCGAACGCCGGGGAGCTGTTTTTT.

The CDR3 loop reads CASSRSDRGLNQPQHF. The CDR3, as DNA: TGTGCCAGCTCACGATCGGACAGGGGCCTAAATCAGCCCCAGCATTTT. The V gene is TRBV18, the J gene TRBJ1-5, with 9 bases that match TRBD1. This CDR3 has 16 residues. The V gene end was trimmed by 4 bases and the J gene end by 4 bases; junction bases not matched to a gene: 8. From germline, CDR1 is KGHSH and CDR2 LQKENI.

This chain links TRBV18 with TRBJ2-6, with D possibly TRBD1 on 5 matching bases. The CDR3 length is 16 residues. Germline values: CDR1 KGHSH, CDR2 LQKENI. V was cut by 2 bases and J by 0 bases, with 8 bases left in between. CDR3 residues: CASSPGAASGANVLTF. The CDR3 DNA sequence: TGTGCCAGCTCACCAGGGGCGGCCTCTGGGGCCAACGTCCTGACTTTC. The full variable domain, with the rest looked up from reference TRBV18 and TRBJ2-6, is NAGVMQNPRHLVRRRGQEARLRCSPMKGHSHVYWYRQLPEEGLKFMVYLQKENIIDESGMPKERFSAEFPKEGPSILRIQQVVRGDSAAYFCASSPGAASGANVLTFGAGSRLTVL.

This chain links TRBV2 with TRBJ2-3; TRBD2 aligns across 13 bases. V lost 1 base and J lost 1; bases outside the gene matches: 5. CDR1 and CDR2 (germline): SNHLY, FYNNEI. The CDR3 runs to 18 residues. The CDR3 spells CASSEVGLAGAGTDTQYF. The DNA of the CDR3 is TGTGCCAGCAGTGAAGTTGGACTAGCGGGAGCTGGCACAGATACGCAGTATTTT.

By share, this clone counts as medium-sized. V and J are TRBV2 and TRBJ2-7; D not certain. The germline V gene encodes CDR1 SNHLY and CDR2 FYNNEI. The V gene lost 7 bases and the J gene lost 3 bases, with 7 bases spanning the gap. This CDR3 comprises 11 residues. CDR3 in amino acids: CASMRSYEQYF. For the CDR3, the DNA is TGTGCCAGCATGCGTAGCTACGAGCAGTACTTC.

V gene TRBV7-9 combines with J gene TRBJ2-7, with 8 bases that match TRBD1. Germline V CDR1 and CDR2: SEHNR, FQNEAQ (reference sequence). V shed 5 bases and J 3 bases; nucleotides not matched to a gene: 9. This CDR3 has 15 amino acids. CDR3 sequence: CASSLEQGGSYEQYF. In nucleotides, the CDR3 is TGTGCCAGCAGCCTAGAACAGGGGGGAAGCTACGAGCAGTACTTC. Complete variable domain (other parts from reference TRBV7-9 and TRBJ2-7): DTGVSQNPRHKITKRGQNVTFRCDPISEHNRLYWYRQTLGQGPEFLTYFQNEAQLEKSRLLSDRFSAERPKGSFSTLEIQRTEQGDSAMYLCASSLEQGGSYEQYFGPGTRLTVT.

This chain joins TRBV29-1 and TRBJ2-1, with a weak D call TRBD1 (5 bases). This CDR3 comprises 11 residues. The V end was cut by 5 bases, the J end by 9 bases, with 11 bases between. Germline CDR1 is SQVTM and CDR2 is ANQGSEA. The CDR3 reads CSVLTAGEQFF. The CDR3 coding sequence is TGCAGCGTTTTGACAGCCGGTGAGCAGTTCTTC.

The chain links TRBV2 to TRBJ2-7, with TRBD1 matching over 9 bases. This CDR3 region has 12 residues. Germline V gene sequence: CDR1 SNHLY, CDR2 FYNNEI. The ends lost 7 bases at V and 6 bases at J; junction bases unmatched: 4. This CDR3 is CASKGQGSEQYF. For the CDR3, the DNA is TGTGCCAGCAAGGGACAGGGATCCGAGCAGTACTTC.

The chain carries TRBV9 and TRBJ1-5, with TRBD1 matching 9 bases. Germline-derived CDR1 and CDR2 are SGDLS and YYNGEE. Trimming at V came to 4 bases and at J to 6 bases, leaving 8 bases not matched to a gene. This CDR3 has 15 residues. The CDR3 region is CASSSGQGSGQPQHF. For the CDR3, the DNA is TGTGCCAGCAGCTCTGGACAGGGGTCAGGTCAGCCCCAGCATTTT.

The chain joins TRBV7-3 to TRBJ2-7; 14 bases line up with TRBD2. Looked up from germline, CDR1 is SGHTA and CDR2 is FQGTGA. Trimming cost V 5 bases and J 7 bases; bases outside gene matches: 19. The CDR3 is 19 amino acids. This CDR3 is CASSRRTGRLAGGPREQYF. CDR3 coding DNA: TGTGCCAGCAGCCGAAGGACGGGACGACTAGCGGGAGGGCCGAGGGAGCAGTACTTC. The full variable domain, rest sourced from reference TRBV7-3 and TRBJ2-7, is GAGVSQTPSNKVTEKGKYVELRCDPISGHTALYWYRQSLGQGPEFLIYFQGTGAADDSGLPNDRFFAVRPEGSVSTLKIQRTERGDSAVYLCASSRRTGRLAGGPREQYFGPGTRLTVT.

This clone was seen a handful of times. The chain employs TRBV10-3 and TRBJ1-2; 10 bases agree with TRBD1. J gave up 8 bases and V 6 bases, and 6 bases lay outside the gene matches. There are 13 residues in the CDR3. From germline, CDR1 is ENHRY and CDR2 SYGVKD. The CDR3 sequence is CAIRETGGDGYTF. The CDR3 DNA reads TGTGCCATCAGGGAGACAGGGGGCGACGGCTACACCTTC.

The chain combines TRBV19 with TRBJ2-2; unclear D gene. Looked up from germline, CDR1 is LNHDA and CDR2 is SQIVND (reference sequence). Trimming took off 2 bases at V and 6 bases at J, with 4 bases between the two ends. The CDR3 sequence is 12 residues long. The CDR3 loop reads CASSIHSGELFF. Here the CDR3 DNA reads TGTGCCAGTAGTATACATTCCGGGGAGCTGTTTTTT.

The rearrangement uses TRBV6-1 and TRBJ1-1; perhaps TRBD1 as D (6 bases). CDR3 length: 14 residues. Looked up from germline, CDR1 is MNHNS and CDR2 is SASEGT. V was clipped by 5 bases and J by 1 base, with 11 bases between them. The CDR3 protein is CASSHREGNTEAFF. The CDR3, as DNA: TGTGCCAGCAGTCACAGGGAAGGGAACACTGAAGCTTTCTTT.

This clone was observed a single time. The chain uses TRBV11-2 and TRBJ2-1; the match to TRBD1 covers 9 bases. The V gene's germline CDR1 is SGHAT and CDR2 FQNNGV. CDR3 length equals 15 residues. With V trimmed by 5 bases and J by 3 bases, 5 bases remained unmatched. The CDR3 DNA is TGTGCCAGCAGCATCCGGGACAGGGACTACAATGAGCAGTTCTTC. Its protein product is CASSIRDRDYNEQFF.

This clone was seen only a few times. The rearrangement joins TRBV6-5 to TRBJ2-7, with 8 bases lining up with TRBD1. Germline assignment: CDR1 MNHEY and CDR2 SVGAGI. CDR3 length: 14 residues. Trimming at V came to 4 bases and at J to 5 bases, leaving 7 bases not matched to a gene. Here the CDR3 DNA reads TGTGCCAGCAGTTCGTCGACAGGGGCGAACGAGCAGTACTTC. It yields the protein CASSSSTGANEQYF.

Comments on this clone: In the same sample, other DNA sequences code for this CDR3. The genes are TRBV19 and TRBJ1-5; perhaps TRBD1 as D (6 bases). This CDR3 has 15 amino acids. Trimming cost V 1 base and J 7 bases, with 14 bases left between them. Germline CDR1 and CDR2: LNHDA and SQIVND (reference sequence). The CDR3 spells CASSIGQAIGQPQHF. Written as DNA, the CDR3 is TGTGCCAGTAGTATAGGACAGGCAATAGGACAGCCCCAGCATTTT.

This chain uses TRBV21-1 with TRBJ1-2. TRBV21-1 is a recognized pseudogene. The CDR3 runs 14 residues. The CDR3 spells CASSGGLRDYGYTF. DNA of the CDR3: TGTGCCAGCAGCGGTGGCCTTCGGGACTATGGCTACACCTTC.

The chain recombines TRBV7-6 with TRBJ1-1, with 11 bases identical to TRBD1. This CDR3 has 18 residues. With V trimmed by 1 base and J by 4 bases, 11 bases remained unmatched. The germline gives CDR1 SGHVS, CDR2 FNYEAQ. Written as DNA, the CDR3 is TGTGCCAGCAGCTTAGTCGTCGGGACAGGGGGTTTGGGCACTGAAGCTTTCTTT. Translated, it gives CASSLVVGTGGLGTEAFF.

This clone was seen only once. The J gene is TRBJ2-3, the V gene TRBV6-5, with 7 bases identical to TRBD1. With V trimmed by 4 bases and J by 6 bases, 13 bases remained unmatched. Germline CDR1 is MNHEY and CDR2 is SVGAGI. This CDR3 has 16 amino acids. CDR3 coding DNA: TGTGCCAGCAGTTCCACCGGGACAGACCCCCCGGATACGCAGTATTTT. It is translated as CASSSTGTDPPDTQYF.

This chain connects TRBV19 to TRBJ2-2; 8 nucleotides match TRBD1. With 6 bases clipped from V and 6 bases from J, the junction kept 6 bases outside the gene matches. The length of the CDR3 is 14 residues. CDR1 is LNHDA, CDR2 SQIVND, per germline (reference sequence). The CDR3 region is CASSGQGRAGELFF. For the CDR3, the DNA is TGTGCCAGTAGCGGACAGGGTCGGGCCGGGGAGCTGTTTTTT.

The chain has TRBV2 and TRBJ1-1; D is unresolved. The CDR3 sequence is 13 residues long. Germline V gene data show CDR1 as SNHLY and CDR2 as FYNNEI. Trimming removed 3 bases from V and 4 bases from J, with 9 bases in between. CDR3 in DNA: TGTGCCAGCAGTGAGGCAGCGGGCACTGAAGCTTTCTTT. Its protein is CASSEAAGTEAFF.

The CDR3 is CASSPRGPEQFF. The CDR3 DNA is TGCGCCAGCAGCCCAAGAGGGCCTGAGCAGTTCTTC. The chain combines TRBV5-1 with TRBJ2-1; possibly TRBD2 for D (5 bases). The length of the CDR3 is 12 residues. The V end lost 4 bases, the J end lost 9 bases, and 11 bases lay between the germline ends. In germline, CDR1 is SGHRS, CDR2 YFSETQ.